The clone carrying this T cell receptor beta chain has just a few counts. Antigen unknown. Other nucleotide sequences from this sample produce the same CDR3. The CDR3 has 15 amino acids. V shed 0 bases, J shed 4 bases, and the junction held 4 bases outside the gene matches. Germline CDR1 MNHEY, CDR2 SVGAGI. PCR amplification relied on 60 Vbeta primers (plus 13 Jbeta primers). Here immunoSEQ multiplex PCR was the method, and the copy in TCRdb shows in-frame clones only, minus some. This table has about 100,000 clones, about 80% appearing once. The sample belongs to a study of cytomegalovirus exposure and HLA in healthy donors. Study at large: Inside one of the first data releases sat around 86 million unique TCRs taken from HLA-typed donors. Study-wide results and limits: Solely CMV serostatus was available to characterize immune exposure. Rarity held for most TCR sequences, but there were some public TCRs that occurred in many donors.

The material sequenced was PBMCs. The receptor was derived from a woman between 40 and 55 years old in good health and CMV-seronegative. The chain uses TRBV6-5 and TRBJ2-7; 9 positions match TRBD1. CDR3 in amino acids: CASSYSTTGGYEQYF. The CDR3, as DNA: TGTGCCAGCAGTTACTCGACGACAGGGGGATACGAGCAGTACTTC.